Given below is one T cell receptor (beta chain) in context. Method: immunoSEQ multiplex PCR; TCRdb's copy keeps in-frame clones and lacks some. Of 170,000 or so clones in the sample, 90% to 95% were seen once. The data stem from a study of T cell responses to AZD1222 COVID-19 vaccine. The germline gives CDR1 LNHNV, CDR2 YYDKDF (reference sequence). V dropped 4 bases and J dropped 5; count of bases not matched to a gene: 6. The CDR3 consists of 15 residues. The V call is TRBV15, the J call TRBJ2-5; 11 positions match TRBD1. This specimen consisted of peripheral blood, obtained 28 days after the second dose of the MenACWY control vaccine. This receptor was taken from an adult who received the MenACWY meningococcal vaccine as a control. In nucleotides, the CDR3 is TGTGCCACCAGCATTGGGGACAGGGGGAGTGAGACCCAGTACTTC. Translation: CATSIGDRGSETQYF.